The clone carrying this T cell receptor beta chain has a handful of counts. As yet, its antigen is unknown. The data belong to a study of T-cell memory formation after mild COVID-19. General study points: That cross-reactive memory joined was suggested by some responding clones appearing in pre-infection memory. Day 15 to 85 contracting clones showed balanced CD4/CD8; day 15 to 37 expanders favored CD4+.

TCRdb reprocessed the 5' RACE reads via MiXCR and lists one record per CDR3 protein. Here the sample spans about 470,000 distinct CDR3 sequences, 18% being singletons. The CDR3 runs to 14 residues. Germline V lookup: CDR1 MNHNS, CDR2 SASEGT. Trimming cost V 8 bases and J 1 base, with 9 bases left between them. The sample consisted of PBMCs or a T cell subset sorted from them (not recorded which). The chain joins TRBV6-1 to TRBJ2-6; D is unresolved. The receptor was isolated from an adult woman who had mild COVID-19 (a few samples of this study predate the infection). Cell type and time point are not known. The chain's CDR3 is CASAPLSGANVLTF. For the CDR3, the DNA is TGTGCCAGCGCCCCCCTTTCTGGGGCCAACGTCCTGACTTTC.